The 26 T cell receptor beta chains below were found in one sample sequenced in a study of blood T cell repertoires in COVID-19 (TCRdb year 2020). The method behind the library was the immunoSEQ multiplex PCR assay. In TCRdb, the immuneACCESS table is reduced to in-frame sequences with V and J assigned. These tables do not hold every clone; where another copy was compared, an unresolved V gene accounts for under half, and the others remain unexplained. Counted in this sample were 350,000 to 400,000 clones; about nine tenths of them appeared once. 1.5% to 2% of the sample comes from the top ten. Sequencing input: PBMCs or T cells enriched from blood (not recorded which). The receptors were sampled from a woman between 25 and 40 years old who had recovered from COVID-19.

This sequence joins TRBV3-1 (or the pseudogene TRBV3-2) and TRBJ1-3; D may be TRBD1 (6 bases). Trimming shortened V by 4 bases and J by 0 bases, and 28 bases separated the two germline ends. Per the germline V gene, CDR1 is LGHDT and CDR2 is YNNKEL (reference sequence). The CDR3 spans 21 residues. The CDR3 bases are TGTGCCAGCAGCCCTAGCGGGGGACACAAATCCCCGGAGGCCTCTGGAAACACCATATATTTT. This encodes CASSPSGGHKSPEASGNTIYF.

The chain joins TRBV30 to TRBJ2-3, with D possibly being TRBD1 (5 bases). CDR1 and CDR2 from the germline V gene are GTSNPN and SVGIG (reference sequence). The germline V and J ends were trimmed by 2 bases and 7 bases, with 13 bases remaining between them. This CDR3 comprises 13 residues. The CDR3 coding sequence is TGTGCCTGGAGTCACCTCCAGGGCCATACGCAGTATTTT. It is translated as CAWSHLQGHTQYF. Based on the CDR3 plus reference TRBV30 and TRBJ2-3, the full variable domain is SQTIHQWPATLVQPVGSPLSLECTVEGTSNPNLYWYRQAAGRGLQLLFYSVGIGQISSEVPQNLSASRPQDRQFILSSKKLLLSDSGFYLCAWSHLQGHTQYFGPGTRLTVL.

This chain uses TRBV7-2 with TRBJ2-1; possible D gene TRBD2, 6 bases. Trimming shortened V by 5 bases and J by 14 bases, and 13 bases separated the two germline ends. Germline V gene data show CDR1 as SGHTA and CDR2 as FQGNSA. This CDR3 contains 11 residues. CDR3 residues: CASSPLAAEFF. CDR3 coding DNA: TGTGCCAGCAGCCCCTTAGCGGCGGAGTTCTTC.

This clone was counted a single time. The V call is TRBV5-6, the J call TRBJ2-5; 13 nucleotides match TRBD2. Looked up from germline, CDR1 is SGHDT and CDR2 is YYEEEE. After removal of 1 base from V and 1 base from J, the junction contained 1 base not matched to a gene. This CDR3 spans 16 amino acids. The CDR3 DNA reads as TGTGCCAGCAGCTTGACTAGCGGGGGGGCCCAAGAGACCCAGTACTTC. It codes for CASSLTSGGAQETQYF.

The J gene is TRBJ2-2, the V gene TRBV5-1; TRBD2 agrees at 11 bases. This CDR3 is built from 16 residues. Germline V lookup: CDR1 SGHRS, CDR2 YFSETQ. Losses at the gene ends were 4 bases for V and 6 bases for J; bases not matched to a gene: 8. The CDR3 DNA reads TGCGCCAGCAGCGCGACTAGCGGGAAATTCGCCGGGGAGCTGTTTTTT. Residues: CASSATSGKFAGELFF.

The V and J genes are TRBV6-6 and TRBJ1-5; 9 bases are a match to TRBD1. CDR3 length equals 18 residues. J was trimmed by 3 bases and V by 5 bases; bases with no gene match: 14. Germline V gene sequence: CDR1 MNHNY, CDR2 SVGAGI (reference sequence). The DNA for the CDR3 is TGTGCCAGCAGTCCGGGACAGGGAATTCAGAATGTCAATCAGCCCCAGCATTTT. Its protein is CASSPGQGIQNVNQPQHF.

The rearrangement uses TRBV5-1 and TRBJ1-1; D is perhaps TRBD1 (5 bases). Germline lookup yields CDR1 SGHRS and CDR2 YFSETQ. This CDR3 comprises 11 residues. V was pared by 4 bases and J by 11 bases, with 12 bases between. This CDR3 is CASSAREGAFF. The CDR3 DNA reads as TGCGCCAGCAGCGCTAGGGAGGGGGCTTTCTTT.

J is TRBJ1-5 and V is TRBV10-3; D unresolved. Germline CDR1 and CDR2: ENHRY and SYGVKD. The CDR3 consists of 13 residues. Trimming took 9 bases from V and 6 from J, leaving 15 bases between them. The CDR3 coding sequence is TGTGCCATATGTCGCGGTGCCGGTCAGCCCCAGCATTTT. This codes for CAICRGAGQPQHF.

The sample holds one count of this clone. The chain employs TRBV30 and TRBJ2-1; D remains unclear. The germline CDR1 and CDR2 sequences are GTSNPN and SVGIG (reference sequence). The CDR3 extends over 11 amino acids. The ends were cut back, 1 base at V and 9 bases at J, with 7 bases in the middle. CDR3 nucleotides: TGTGCCTGGAGTGCGCCGAGTGAGCAGTTCTTC. Translated, it gives CAWSAPSEQFF.

The chain links TRBV19 to TRBJ2-7; tentatively, D is TRBD2 (5 bases). Germline CDR1 and CDR2: LNHDA and SQIVND (reference sequence). The V end was cut by 6 bases, the J end by 0 bases, with 6 bases between. The CDR3 runs 12 residues. The DNA of the CDR3 is TGTGCCAGTAGAGGACTCTCCTACGAGCAGTACTTC. Translation gives CASRGLSYEQYF.

V and J are TRBV7-9 and TRBJ1-3; no clear D gene. The CDR3 spans 15 residues. From germline, CDR1 is SEHNR and CDR2 FQNEAQ (reference sequence). V lost 1 base to trimming and J lost 4 bases, with 11 bases between them. The DNA for the CDR3 is TGTGCCAGCAGCTTAGAACACCGGGTGGGAAACACCATATATTTT. This translates into CASSLEHRVGNTIYF.

The chain links TRBV19 to TRBJ1-3; D gene unclear. The germline V gene has CDR1 LNHDA and CDR2 SQIVND (reference sequence). The CDR3 loop spans 15 amino acids. Deletions cut 0 bases from V and 4 bases from J, with 10 bases between. DNA for the CDR3: TGTGCCAGTAGTATAGACGGGAAAGCAGGAAACACCATATATTTT. This translates into CASSIDGKAGNTIYF.

The chain couples TRBV13 to TRBJ1-3; TRBD1 matches at 9 bases. Germline V gives CDR1 PRHDT, CDR2 FYEKMQ (reference sequence). CDR3 size: 15 residues. Trimming cost V 9 bases and J 4 bases; bases outside gene matches: 10. The CDR3 DNA is TGTGCCAGTAGCCACAGGGGGCTCGGCGGAAACACCATATATTTT. This sequence encodes CASSHRGLGGNTIYF. The complete variable domain, with remaining parts taken from reference TRBV13 and TRBJ1-3, reads AAGVIQSPRHLIKEKRETATLKCYPIPRHDTVYWYQQGPGQDPQFLISFYEKMQSDKGSIPDRFSAQQFSDYHSELNMSSLELGDSALYFCASSHRGLGGNTIYFGEGSWLTVV.

The rearrangement uses TRBV12-5 and TRBJ1-1, with unresolved D. Trimming shortened V by 7 bases and J by 3 bases, and 9 bases separated the two germline ends. Germline assignment: CDR1 LGHNT and CDR2 FRNRAP. The CDR3 is 12 amino acids. CDR3 in DNA: TGTGCTAGTGCCCTAGAGGACACTGAAGCTTTCTTT. As protein: CASALEDTEAFF.

The chain combines TRBV5-4 with TRBJ1-2; D is undetermined. Trimming took 0 bases from V and 5 from J, leaving 14 bases between them. The CDR3 covers 15 residues. Germline V gives CDR1 SGHNT, CDR2 YYREEE (reference sequence). CDR3 DNA sequence: TGTGCCAGCAGCTTGGACTCCTGGGGAGGGTATGGCTACACCTTC. This translates into CASSLDSWGGYGYTF.

The rearrangement joins TRBV5-6 to TRBJ2-3; D perhaps matches TRBD1 (6 bases). Germline CDR1 SGHDT, CDR2 YYEEEE. The V end was cut by 5 bases, the J end by 0 bases, with 10 bases between. This CDR3 is 14 amino acids long. The CDR3 loop reads CASRGAVSTDTQYF. The CDR3 region has the DNA TGTGCCAGCAGGGGGGCGGTGAGCACAGATACGCAGTATTTT.

V is TRBV3-1 (or the pseudogene TRBV3-2) and J is TRBJ1-2; 7 nucleotides agree with TRBD1. The CDR3 covers 13 residues. V lost 4 bases to trimming and J lost 6 bases; unmatched junction nucleotides: 5. CDR1 and CDR2 (germline): LGHDT, YNNKEL (reference sequence). The CDR3 DNA is TGTGCCAGCAGCCCCGACAGGGAGGATGGCTACACCTTC. It codes for CASSPDREDGYTF.

Points on this clone: The junction does not match germline at one end; this may be a read error. V gene TRBV5-1 combines with J gene TRBJ1-6; 8 bases are shared with TRBD1. CDR3 length equals 16 residues. Germline V gives CDR1 SGHRS, CDR2 YFSETQ. Here the CDR3 DNA reads TGCGCCAGCAGCTCGGACCGGACAGGGTATAGTTCACCCCTCCACTTT. Protein product: CASSSDRTGYSSPLHF.

This clone occurred a few times. The rearrangement links TRBV4-1 to TRBJ2-7, with 7 bases identical to TRBD2. After removal of 3 bases from V and 5 bases from J, the junction contained 16 bases not matched to a gene. The germline CDR1 and CDR2 sequences are MGHRA and YSYEKL. This CDR3 is 17 amino acids long. The CDR3 loop reads CASSQESAGALINEQYF. The CDR3 DNA reads TGCGCCAGCAGCCAGGAAAGTGCGGGAGCGCTAATTAACGAGCAGTACTTC.

The rearrangement uses TRBV6-5 and TRBJ2-7, with 10 bases aligning to TRBD2. Trimming removed 5 bases from V and 3 bases from J; junction bases left unmatched: 7. This CDR3 spans 15 amino acids. CDR1 is MNHEY and CDR2 is SVGAGI in the germline V gene. The CDR3 here is CASSQRLAGHYEQYF. The CDR3 DNA follows: TGTGCCAGCAGTCAGAGACTAGCGGGCCACTACGAGCAGTACTTC.

In DNA form, the CDR3 reads TGCGCCAGCAGCTTGGCAGACCCTAGCTCCTACGAGCAGTACTTC. This translates into CASSLADPSSYEQYF. This chain uses TRBV5-1 with TRBJ2-7, with D unclear. CDR3 size: 15 residues. Trimming took off 0 bases at V and 0 bases at J, with 10 bases between the two ends. Germline CDR1 is SGHRS and CDR2 is YFSETQ.

The V gene is TRBV30, the J gene TRBJ2-5; 13 nucleotides line up with TRBD2. The junction had 14 bases not matched to a gene; V was cut back by 2 bases and J by 5 bases. Germline V gene lookup returns CDR1 GTSNPN and CDR2 SVGIG (reference sequence). The CDR3 totals 18 residues. CDR3 DNA: TGTGCCTGGAGTATCCGACTAGCGGGGGGTACCCTCGGGGAGACCCAGTACTTC. Translating it yields CAWSIRLAGGTLGETQYF.

The chain uses TRBV28 and TRBJ2-7, with 8 bases matching TRBD2. Germline CDR1 reads MDHEN; CDR2 reads SYDVKM. The CDR3 extends over 16 amino acids. V lost 6 bases to trimming and J lost 0 bases; unmatched junction nucleotides: 10. The DNA for the CDR3 is TGTGCCAGCAGGTACATGTCCGGGACTAGCTCCTACGAGCAGTACTTC. Protein product: CASRYMSGTSSYEQYF.

The V and J genes are TRBV6-5 and TRBJ2-7; D possibly corresponds to TRBD2 (7 bases). Trimming removed 6 bases from V and 2 bases from J, with 17 bases in between. Looked up from germline, CDR1 is MNHEY and CDR2 is SVGAGI. CDR3 length: 15 amino acids. As DNA, the CDR3 is TGTGCCAGCAGCCCCTACGTCGGGGGGCCCTACGAGCAGTACTTC. It yields the protein CASSPYVGGPYEQYF.

V gene TRBV5-1 combines with J gene TRBJ2-7; D is unresolved. Trimming stripped 6 bases from V and 2 bases from J, with 21 bases between. This CDR3 spans 16 amino acids. Germline-derived CDR1 and CDR2 are SGHRS and YFSETQ. The CDR3 DNA follows: TGCGCCAGCACGCGAGGCCCGGAGTTTTCCACCTACGAGCAGTACTTC. Amino acid sequence: CASTRGPEFSTYEQYF. Complete variable domain (other parts from reference TRBV5-1 and TRBJ2-7): KAGVTQTPRYLIKTRGQQVTLSCSPISGHRSVSWYQQTPGQGLQFLFEYFSETQRNKGNFPGRFSGRQFSNSRSEMNVSTLELGDSALYLCASTRGPEFSTYEQYFGPGTRLTVT.

This clone has only one observation. The chain carries TRBV12-5 and TRBJ2-3, with 8 positions matching TRBD2. V was pared by 1 base and J by 1 base, with 7 bases of the junction left unmatched. From germline, CDR1 is LGHNT and CDR2 FRNRAP. This CDR3 region has 17 residues. The CDR3 nucleotides are TGTGCTAGTGGTTTGGGGCGACTTAGCGGGGGCACAGATACGCAGTATTTT. This codes for CASGLGRLSGGTDTQYF. Using reference TRBV12-5 and TRBJ2-3 for the parts outside the CDR3, the full variable domain is DARVTQTPRHKVTEMGQEVTMRCQPILGHNTVFWYRQTMMQGLELLAYFRNRAPLDDSGMPKDRFSAEMPDATLATLKIQPSEPRDSAVYFCASGLGRLSGGTDTQYFGPGTRLTVL.